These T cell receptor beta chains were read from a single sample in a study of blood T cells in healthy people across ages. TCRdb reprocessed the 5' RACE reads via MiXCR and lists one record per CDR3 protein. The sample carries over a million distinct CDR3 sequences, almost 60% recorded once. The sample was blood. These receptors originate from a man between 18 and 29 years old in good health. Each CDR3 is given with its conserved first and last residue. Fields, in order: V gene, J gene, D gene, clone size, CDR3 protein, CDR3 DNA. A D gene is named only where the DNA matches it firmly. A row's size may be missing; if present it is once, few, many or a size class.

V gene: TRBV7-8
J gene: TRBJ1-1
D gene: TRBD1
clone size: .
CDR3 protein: CASRDRVWDTEAFF
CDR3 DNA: TGTGCCAGCAGGGACAGGGTATGGGACACTGAAGCTTTCTTT

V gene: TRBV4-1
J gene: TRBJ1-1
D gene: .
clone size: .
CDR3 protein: CASSHPTRPPEAFF
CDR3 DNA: TGCGCCAGCAGCCATCCGACAAGGCCCCCTGAAGCTTTCTTT

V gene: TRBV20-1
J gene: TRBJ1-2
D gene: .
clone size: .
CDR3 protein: CSASGGVGLYGYTF
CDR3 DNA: TGCAGTGCTTCGGGGGGGGTGGGGCTCTATGGCTACACCTTC

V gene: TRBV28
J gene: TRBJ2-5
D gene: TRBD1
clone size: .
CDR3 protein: CASSFNRGQRGETQYF
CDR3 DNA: TGTGCCAGCAGTTTCAACAGGGGGCAACGAGGAGAGACCCAGTACTTC

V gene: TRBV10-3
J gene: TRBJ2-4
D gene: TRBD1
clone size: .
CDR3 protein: CAISENRAGTGSNIQYF
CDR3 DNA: TGTGCCATCAGTGAGAACCGGGCGGGGACAGGCTCTAACATTCAGTACTTC

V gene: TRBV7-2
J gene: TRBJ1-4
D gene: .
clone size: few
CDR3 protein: CASSLNQGREKLFF
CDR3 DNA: TGTGCCAGCAGCTTAAATCAGGGGCGCGAAAAACTGTTTTTT

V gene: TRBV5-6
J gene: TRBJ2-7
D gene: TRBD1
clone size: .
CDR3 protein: CASSLEVWDRGMNWSYEQYF
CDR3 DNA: TGTGCCAGCAGCTTGGAGGTTTGGGACAGGGGAATGAATTGGTCCTACGAGCAGTACTTC

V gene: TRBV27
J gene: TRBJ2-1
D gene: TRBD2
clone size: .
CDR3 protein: CASSAASGNSYNEQFF
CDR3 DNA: TGTGCCAGCAGTGCCGCTAGCGGGAACTCCTACAATGAGCAGTTCTTC

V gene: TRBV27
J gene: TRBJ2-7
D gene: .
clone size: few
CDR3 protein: CASSLTPFYEQYF
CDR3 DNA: TGTGCCAGCAGTTTAACTCCCTTCTACGAGCAGTACTTC

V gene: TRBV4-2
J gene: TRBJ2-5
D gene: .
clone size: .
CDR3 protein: CASSRGPGIEETQYF
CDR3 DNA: TGTGCCAGCAGCCGAGGACCTGGAATAGAAGAGACCCAGTACTTC

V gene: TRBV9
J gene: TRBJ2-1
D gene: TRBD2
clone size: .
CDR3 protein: CASSVVAGRYNEQFF
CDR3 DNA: TGTGCCAGCAGCGTAGTAGCGGGGAGATACAATGAGCAGTTCTTC

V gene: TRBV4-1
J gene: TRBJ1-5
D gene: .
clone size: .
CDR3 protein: CASSQDRGGQPQHF
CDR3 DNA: TGCGCCAGCAGCCAAGATCGCGGGGGCCAGCCCCAGCATTTT

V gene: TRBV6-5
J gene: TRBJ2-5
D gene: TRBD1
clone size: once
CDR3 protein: CASSYSPGTGIYEGETQYF
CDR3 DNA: TGTGCCAGCAGTTACTCACCCGGGACAGGGATATATGAGGGAGAGACCCAGTACTTC

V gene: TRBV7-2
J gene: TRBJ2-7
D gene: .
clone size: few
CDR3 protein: CASSLEAIHSYEQYF
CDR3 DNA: TGTGCCAGCAGCTTAGAAGCAATACACTCCTACGAGCAGTACTTC

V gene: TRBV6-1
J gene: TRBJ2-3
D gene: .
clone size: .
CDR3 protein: CASNWRSTDTQYF
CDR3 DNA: TGTGCCAGCAATTGGCGAAGCACAGATACGCAGTATTTT

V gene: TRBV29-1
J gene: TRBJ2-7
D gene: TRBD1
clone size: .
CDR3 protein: CSVSETGLGYEQYF
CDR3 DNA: TGCAGCGTCTCCGAGACAGGGCTGGGGTACGAGCAGTACTTC

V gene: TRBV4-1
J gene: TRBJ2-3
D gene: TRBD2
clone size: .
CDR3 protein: CASSRFLPSGGADTQYF
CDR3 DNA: TGCGCCAGCAGCCGATTCCTTCCTAGCGGGGGGGCAGATACGCAGTATTTT

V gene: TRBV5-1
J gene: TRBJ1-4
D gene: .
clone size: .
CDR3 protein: CASSPRVPENEKLFF
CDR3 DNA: TGCGCCAGCAGCCCCCGGGTGCCGGAGAATGAAAAACTGTTTTTT

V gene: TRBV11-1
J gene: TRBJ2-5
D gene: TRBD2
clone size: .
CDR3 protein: CASSQRLAGAQETQYF
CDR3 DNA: TGTGCCAGCAGCCAACGACTAGCGGGGGCCCAAGAGACCCAGTACTTC

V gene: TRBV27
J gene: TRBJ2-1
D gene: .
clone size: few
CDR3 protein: CASSEPVWNEQFF
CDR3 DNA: TGTGCCAGCAGTGAGCCAGTTTGGAATGAGCAGTTCTTC

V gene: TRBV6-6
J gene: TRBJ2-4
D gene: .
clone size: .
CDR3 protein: CASSSEIQYF
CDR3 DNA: TGTGCCAGCAGTTCCGAAATTCAGTACTTC

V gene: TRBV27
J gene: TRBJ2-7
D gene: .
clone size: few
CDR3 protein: CASSSGAGTSYEQYF
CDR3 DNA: TGTGCCAGCAGTTCTGGGGCGGGGACATCCTACGAGCAGTACTTC

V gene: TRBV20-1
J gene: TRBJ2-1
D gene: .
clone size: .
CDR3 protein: CSAGGSRWGEQFF
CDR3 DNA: TGCAGTGCTGGGGGTAGCCGGTGGGGTGAGCAGTTCTTC

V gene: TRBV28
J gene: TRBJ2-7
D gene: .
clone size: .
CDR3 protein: CASKQGRSYEQYF
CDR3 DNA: TGTGCCAGCAAGCAGGGGCGTTCCTACGAGCAGTACTTC

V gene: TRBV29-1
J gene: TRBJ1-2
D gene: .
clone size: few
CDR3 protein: CSVEDRGEYGYTF
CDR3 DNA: TGCAGCGTTGAAGATCGGGGGGAATATGGCTACACCTTC

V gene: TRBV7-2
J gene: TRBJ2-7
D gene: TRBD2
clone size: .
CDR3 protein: CASSLVSTSGSREQYF
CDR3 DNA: TGTGCCAGCAGCTTAGTTAGTACTAGCGGGAGTCGCGAGCAGTACTTC

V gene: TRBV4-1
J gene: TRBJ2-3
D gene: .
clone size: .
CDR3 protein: CASSQDNLPPVDTQYF
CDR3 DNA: TGCGCCAGCAGCCAGGATAACCTTCCCCCAGTCGATACGCAGTATTTT

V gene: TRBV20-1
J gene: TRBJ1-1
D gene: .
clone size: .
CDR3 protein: CSAGGGEYTEAFF
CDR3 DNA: TGCAGTGCTGGAGGGGGGGAGTACACTGAAGCTTTCTTT

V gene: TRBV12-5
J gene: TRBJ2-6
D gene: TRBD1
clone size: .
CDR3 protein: CASGFPGTGIISGANVLTF
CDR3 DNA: TGTGCTAGTGGTTTCCCCGGGACAGGAATAATCTCTGGGGCCAACGTCCTGACTTTC

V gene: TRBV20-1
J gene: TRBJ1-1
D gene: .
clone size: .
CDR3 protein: CSASNVGTEAFF
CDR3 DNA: TGCAGTGCTAGCAATGTCGGGACTGAAGCTTTCTTT

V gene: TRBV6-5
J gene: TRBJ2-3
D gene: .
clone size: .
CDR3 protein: CASSYVSGPDTQYF
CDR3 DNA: TGTGCCAGCAGTTACGTCAGTGGCCCAGATACGCAGTATTTT

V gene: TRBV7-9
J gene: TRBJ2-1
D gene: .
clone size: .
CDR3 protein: CASSRGPREGETQFF
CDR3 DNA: TGTGCCAGCAGCCGCGGGCCTCGGGAAGGGGAGACCCAGTTCTTC

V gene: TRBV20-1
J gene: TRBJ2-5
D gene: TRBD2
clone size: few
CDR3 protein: CSARALPLAGQQETQYF
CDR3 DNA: TGCAGCGCTAGAGCCCTCCCACTAGCGGGGCAACAAGAGACCCAGTACTTC

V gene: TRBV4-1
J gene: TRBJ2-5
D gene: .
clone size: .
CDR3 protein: CASSQDTSSTGGGGVQYF
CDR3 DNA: TGCGCCAGCAGCCAAGACACCTCCTCCACTGGTGGCGGTGGCGTGCAGTACTTC

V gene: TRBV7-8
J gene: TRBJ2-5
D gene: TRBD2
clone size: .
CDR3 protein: CASSLAFSGLQETQYF
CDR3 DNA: TGTGCCAGCAGCTTAGCTTTTTCGGGACTACAAGAGACCCAGTACTTC

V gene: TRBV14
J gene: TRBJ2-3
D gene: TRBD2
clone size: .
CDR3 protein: CASSPAGLLADTQYF
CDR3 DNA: TGTGCCAGCAGCCCCGCGGGACTACTTGCAGATACGCAGTATTTT

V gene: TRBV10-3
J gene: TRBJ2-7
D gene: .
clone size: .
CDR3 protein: CAMKPGLGVYEQYF
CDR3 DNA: TGTGCCATGAAACCGGGACTTGGCGTGTACGAGCAGTACTTC

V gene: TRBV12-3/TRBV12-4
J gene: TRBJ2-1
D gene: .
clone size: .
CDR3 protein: CASSQKISGDNEQFF
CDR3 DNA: TGTGCCAGCAGCCAAAAGATAAGTGGGGACAATGAGCAGTTCTTC

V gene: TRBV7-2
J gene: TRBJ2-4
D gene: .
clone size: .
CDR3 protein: CASSLPGTTVQNIQYF
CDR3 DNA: TGTGCCAGCAGCTTACCGGGAACAACGGTGCAAAACATTCAGTACTTC

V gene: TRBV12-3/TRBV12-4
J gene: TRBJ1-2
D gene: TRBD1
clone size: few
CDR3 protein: CASSLTGDGGYTF
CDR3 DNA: TGTGCCAGCAGTCTGACAGGGGACGGAGGCTACACCTTC

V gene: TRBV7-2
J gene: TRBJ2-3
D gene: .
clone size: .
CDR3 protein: CASSPGLQPDTQYF
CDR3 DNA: TGTGCCAGCAGCCCCGGGCTTCAACCAGATACGCAGTATTTT

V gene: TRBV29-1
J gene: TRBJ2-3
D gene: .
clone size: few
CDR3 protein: CSVDRDTDTQYF
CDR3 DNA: TGCAGCGTTGACAGGGACACAGATACGCAGTATTTT

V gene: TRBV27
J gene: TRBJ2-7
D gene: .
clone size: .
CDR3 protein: CASSLPGTPEYEQYF
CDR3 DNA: TGTGCCAGCAGTTTACCCGGGACGCCCGAATACGAGCAGTACTTC

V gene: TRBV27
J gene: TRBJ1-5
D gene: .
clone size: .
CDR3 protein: CASSAYQGGGQPQHF
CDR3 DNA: TGTGCCAGCAGTGCCTACCAGGGAGGCGGTCAGCCCCAGCATTTT

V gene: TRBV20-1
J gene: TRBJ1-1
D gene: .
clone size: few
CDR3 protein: CSAPHRQNTEAFF
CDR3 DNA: TGCAGTGCTCCCCACAGGCAGAACACTGAAGCTTTCTTT

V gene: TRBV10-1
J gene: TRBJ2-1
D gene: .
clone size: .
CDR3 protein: CASSESQGSYNEQFF
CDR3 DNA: TGCGCCAGCAGTGAGTCGCAGGGCTCCTACAATGAGCAGTTCTTC

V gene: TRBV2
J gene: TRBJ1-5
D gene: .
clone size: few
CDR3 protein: CASSEAPGFQPQHF
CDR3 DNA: TGTGCCAGCAGTGAAGCCCCAGGCTTCCAGCCCCAGCATTTT

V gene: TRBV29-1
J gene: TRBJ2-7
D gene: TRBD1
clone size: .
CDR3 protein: CSVSGTANYNEQYF
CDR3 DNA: TGCAGCGTTTCCGGGACAGCTAATTACAATGAGCAGTACTTC

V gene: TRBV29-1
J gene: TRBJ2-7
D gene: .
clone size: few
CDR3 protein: CSVEDGPSYEQYF
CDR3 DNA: TGCAGCGTTGAGGATGGGCCCTCCTACGAGCAGTACTTC

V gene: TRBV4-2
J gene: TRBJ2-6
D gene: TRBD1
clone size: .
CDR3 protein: CASSLTGDIHGANVLTF
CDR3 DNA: TGTGCCAGCAGCCTAACAGGGGATATCCATGGGGCCAACGTCCTGACTTTC

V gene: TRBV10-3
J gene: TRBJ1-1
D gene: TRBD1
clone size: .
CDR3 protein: CAIRDRVEDTEAFF
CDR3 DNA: TGTGCCATCAGGGACAGGGTTGAGGACACTGAAGCTTTCTTT

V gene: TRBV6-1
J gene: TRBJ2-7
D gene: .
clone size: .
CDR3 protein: CASSPLGYDSYEQYF
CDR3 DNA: TGTGCCAGCAGTCCTCTTGGCTACGATTCCTACGAGCAGTACTTC

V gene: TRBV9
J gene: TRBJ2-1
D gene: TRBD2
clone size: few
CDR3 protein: CASSAFSSGGEQFF
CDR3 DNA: TGTGCCAGCAGCGCTTTCTCTAGCGGGGGTGAGCAGTTCTTC

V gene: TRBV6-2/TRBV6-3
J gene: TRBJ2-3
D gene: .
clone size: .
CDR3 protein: CASSPGSRNTQYF
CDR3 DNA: TGTGCCAGCAGTCCGGGCAGCAGGAATACGCAGTATTTT

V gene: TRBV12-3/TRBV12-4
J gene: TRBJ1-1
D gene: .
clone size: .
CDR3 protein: CASMRDRYTESFF
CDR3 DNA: TGTGCCAGCATGAGGGATAGGTACACTGAATCTTTCTTT